This T cell receptor beta chain is drawn from a study of early T cells in non-severe SARS-CoV-2 infection. Study context: Sequencing was performed on bulk RNA from unsorted whole blood, leaving chains unpaired.

Individual cDNA molecules received unique molecular identifiers during library preparation. TCRdb reprocessed the 5' RACE reads with MiXCR, giving one entry per CDR3 protein. This table has roughly 40,000 distinct CDR3 sequences, over 4% appearing once. This clonotype was picked up a small number of times. Its matching antigen is unknown. The CDR3 runs to 13 residues. The trim removed 2 bases at V and 8 bases at J, leaving 6 bases unmatched. Germline-derived CDR1 and CDR2 are GTSNPN and SVGIG (reference sequence). Findings and caveats of the study: Matching results from VDJdb favored anti-spike CD8 responses, leaving private and CD4 specificities undetected.

Source material: whole blood. The chain has TRBV30 and TRBJ2-4, with 7 positions matching TRBD2. This sequence originates from an adult who was a healthcare worker with PCR-confirmed SARS-CoV-2 infection or an uninfected control (not recorded which). CDR3 residues: CAWSNTGGHIQYF. DNA for the CDR3: TGTGCCTGGAGTAATACGGGGGGACACATTCAGTACTTC.